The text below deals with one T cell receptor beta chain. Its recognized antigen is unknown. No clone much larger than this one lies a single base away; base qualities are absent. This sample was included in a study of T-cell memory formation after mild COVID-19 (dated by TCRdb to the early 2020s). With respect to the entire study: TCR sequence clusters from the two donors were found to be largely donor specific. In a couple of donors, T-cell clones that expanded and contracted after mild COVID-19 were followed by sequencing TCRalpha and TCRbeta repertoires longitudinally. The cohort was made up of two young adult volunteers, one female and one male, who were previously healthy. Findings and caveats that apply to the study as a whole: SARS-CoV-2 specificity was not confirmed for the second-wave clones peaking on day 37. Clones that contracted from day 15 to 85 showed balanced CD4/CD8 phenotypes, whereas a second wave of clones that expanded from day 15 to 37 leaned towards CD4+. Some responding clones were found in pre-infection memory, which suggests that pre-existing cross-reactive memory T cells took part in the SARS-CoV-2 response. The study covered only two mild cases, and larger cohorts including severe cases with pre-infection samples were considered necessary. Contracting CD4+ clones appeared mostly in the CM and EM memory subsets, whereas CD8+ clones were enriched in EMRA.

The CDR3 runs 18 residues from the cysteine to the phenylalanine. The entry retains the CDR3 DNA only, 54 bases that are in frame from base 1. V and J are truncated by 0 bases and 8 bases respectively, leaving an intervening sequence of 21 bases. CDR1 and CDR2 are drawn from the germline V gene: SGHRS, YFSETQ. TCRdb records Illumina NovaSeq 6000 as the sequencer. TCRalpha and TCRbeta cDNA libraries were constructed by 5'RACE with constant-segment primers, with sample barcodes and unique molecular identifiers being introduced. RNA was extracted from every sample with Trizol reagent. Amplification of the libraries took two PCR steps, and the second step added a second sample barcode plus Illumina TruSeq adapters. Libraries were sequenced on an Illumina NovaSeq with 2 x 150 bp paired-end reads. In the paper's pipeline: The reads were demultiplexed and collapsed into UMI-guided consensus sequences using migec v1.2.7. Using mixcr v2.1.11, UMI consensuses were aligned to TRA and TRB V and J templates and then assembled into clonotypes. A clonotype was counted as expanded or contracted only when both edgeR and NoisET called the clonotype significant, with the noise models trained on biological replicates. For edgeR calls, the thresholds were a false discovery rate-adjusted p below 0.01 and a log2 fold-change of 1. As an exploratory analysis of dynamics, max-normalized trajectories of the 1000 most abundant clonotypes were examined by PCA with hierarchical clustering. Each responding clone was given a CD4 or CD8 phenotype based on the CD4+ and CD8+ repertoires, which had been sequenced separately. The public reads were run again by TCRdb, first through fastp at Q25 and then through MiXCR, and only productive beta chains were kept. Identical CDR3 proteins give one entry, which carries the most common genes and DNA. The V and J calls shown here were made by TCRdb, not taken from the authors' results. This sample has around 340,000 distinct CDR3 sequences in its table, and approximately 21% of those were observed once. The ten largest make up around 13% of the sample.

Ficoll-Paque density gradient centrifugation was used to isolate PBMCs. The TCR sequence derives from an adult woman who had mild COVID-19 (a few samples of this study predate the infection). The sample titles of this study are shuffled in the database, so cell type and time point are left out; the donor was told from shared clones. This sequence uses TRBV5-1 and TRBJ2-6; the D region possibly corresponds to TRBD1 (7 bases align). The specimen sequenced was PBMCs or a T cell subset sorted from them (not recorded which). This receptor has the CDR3 CASSLAINWPGGTNVLTF. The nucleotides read TGCGCCAGCAGCTTGGCGATAAATTGGCCAGGGGGGACCAACGTCCTGACTTTC.